The clone carrying this T cell receptor beta chain was seen ten or more times. What it recognizes is unknown. With 3 bases removed from V and 5 bases from J, the gap between germline ends came to 11 bases. This CDR3 is built from 14 residues. Germline V CDR1 and CDR2: DFQATT, SNEGSKA (reference sequence). TCRdb reprocessed the 5' RACE reads via MiXCR and lists one record per CDR3 protein. The top ten hold roughly 5% of the sample, which has tens of thousands of distinct CDR3 sequences, over 5% seen once. The source of the sample is a study of neurological immune-mediated disorders. Points from the study as a whole: When grouped phylogenetically, the repertoires of 18 of the 34 multiple sclerosis patients fell together in one related-CDR3 cluster, which is a possible signature.

The material sequenced was PBMCs. The chain combines TRBV20-1 with TRBJ1-6; D gene unclear. The sequence derives from a human donor with multiple sclerosis. The donor label of this sample is uncertain. DNA of the CDR3: TGCAGTGCTAGGAGTGACGCTAATAATTCACCCCTCCACTTT. Amino acids: CSARSDANNSPLHF.